A single sample gave rise to the 10 T cell receptor beta chains below, sequenced in a study of T cells in Graves' hyperthyroidism and ophthalmopathy. From RNA transcripts, TCR beta CDR3 regions were amplified. HTBI primers were employed in a first-round RT-PCR of the TCR CDR3. TCRdb re-derived calls from the multiplex PCR reads in MiXCR, one entry per CDR3 protein. The repertoire includes fewer than 550,000 distinct CDR3 sequences, approximately 14% of them detected once, and 14% sits in the top ten. The material sequenced was blood. These receptors were collected from a woman between 18 and 29 years old with Graves' hyperthyroidism.

This clonotype was detected only a few times. The CDR3 DNA sequence: TGTGCCTCCGACAGGGGGAGTGGGCAGTATGGCTACACCTTC. Translated: CASDRGSGQYGYTF. The chain recombines TRBV7-9 with TRBJ1-2, with 9 bases that match TRBD1. Germline V gene sequence: CDR1 SEHNR, CDR2 FQNEAQ (reference sequence). CDR3 size: 14 residues. J lost 5 bases, V lost 11 bases, and 12 bases had no gene match.

This clonotype was counted ten times or more. The rearrangement joins TRBV28 to TRBJ2-3, with a weak D call TRBD2 (6 bases). Germline V gene lookup returns CDR1 MDHEN and CDR2 SYDVKM. The CDR3 totals 14 residues. V lost 3 bases, J lost 5 bases, and 12 bases lay in between. This CDR3 is CASSFWGDRDTQYF. CDR3 in DNA: TGTGCCAGCAGTTTTTGGGGGGATCGAGATACGCAGTATTTT.

This clonotype was seen ten or more times. The rearrangement joins TRBV11-2 to TRBJ2-5, with 8 nucleotides matching TRBD2. This CDR3 region has 13 residues. Looked up from germline, CDR1 is SGHAT and CDR2 is FQNNGV. J lost 8 bases, V lost 4 bases, and 6 bases had no gene match. CDR3 region: CASSSGLARTQYF. In DNA, the CDR3 is TGTGCCAGCAGCTCCGGACTAGCTAGAACCCAGTACTTC.

This clonotype has a count of ten or more. The V call is TRBV4-2, the J call TRBJ1-5, with D possibly being TRBD1 (5 bases). The CDR3 sequence is 14 residues long. V was cut by 2 bases and J by 1 base, with 6 bases left in between. Germline values: CDR1 LGHNA, CDR2 YNFKEQ. This chain's CDR3 is CASSQRGSNQPQHF. The CDR3 DNA reads as TGTGCCAGCAGCCAAAGGGGCAGCAATCAGCCCCAGCATTTT.

The count of this clonotype is one. The junction does not match germline at one end; this may be a read error. The chain joins TRBV11-2 to TRBJ1-1, with 11 bases lining up with TRBD1. Looked up from germline, CDR1 is SGHAT and CDR2 is FQNNGV. The CDR3 length is 17 residues. CDR3 loop: CACSLDGGGQGGTEAFF. CDR3 sequence (DNA): TGTGCCTGCAGCTTAGACGGTGGGGGACAGGGGGGGACTGAAGCTTTCTTT.

V and J are TRBV19 and TRBJ2-1; D uncertain. Germline loops: CDR1 LNHDA, CDR2 SQIVND (reference sequence). The germline V and J ends were trimmed by 3 bases and 0 bases, with 6 bases remaining between them. This CDR3 is built from 14 residues. The CDR3 spells CASSMRNSYNEQFF. The CDR3 nucleotides are TGTGCCAGTAGTATGAGAAACTCCTACAATGAGCAGTTCTTC. The whole variable domain, remainder taken from reference TRBV19 and TRBJ2-1, is DGGITQSPKYLFRKEGQNVTLSCEQNLNHDAMYWYRQDPGQGLRLIYYSQIVNDFQKGDIAEGYSVSREKKESFPLTVTSAQKNPTAFYLCASSMRNSYNEQFFGPGTRLTVL.

This clonotype appeared many times. This chain uses TRBV9 with TRBJ2-2, with 9 positions matching TRBD2. Per germline, CDR1 SGDLS and CDR2 YYNGEE. V trimming: 2 bases; J trimming: 5 bases; junction bases outside the gene matches: 1. The CDR3 is 14 residues long. CDR3 DNA sequence: TGTGCCAGCAGCGTGACTAGCGGAACCGGGGAGCTGTTTTTT. Translation: CASSVTSGTGELFF.

This clonotype occurred many times. With a much larger clone just one base away, this may be a read error. This chain connects TRBV27 to TRBJ1-1; D uncertain. The CDR3 runs to 14 residues. Germline CDR1 MNHEY, CDR2 SMNVEV (reference sequence). V was cut by 6 bases and J by 1 base, with 12 bases left in between. CDR3 nucleotides: TGTGCCAGCAGCTGGAGAGGGAGGAACACTGAAGCTTTCTTT. Translation gives CASSWRGRNTEAFF.

This sequence joins TRBV6-5 and TRBJ1-4, with no clear D. The CDR3 spans 15 residues. Deletions cut 0 bases from V and 0 bases from J, with 5 bases between. Germline V gene data show CDR1 as MNHEY and CDR2 as SVGAGI. CDR3 sequence: CASSYSGATNEKLFF. The CDR3 region has the DNA TGTGCCAGCAGTTACTCTGGGGCAACTAATGAAAAACTGTTTTTT.

This clonotype came up many times. J is TRBJ1-5 and V is TRBV28, with D perhaps matching TRBD1 (6 bases). The CDR3 runs to 15 residues. V shed 7 bases and J shed 5 bases, with 18 bases lying between them. Looked up from germline, CDR1 is MDHEN and CDR2 is SYDVKM. CDR3 residues: CASTMTGRRDQPQHF. CDR3 DNA sequence: TGTGCCAGCACCATGACAGGCCGTAGGGATCAGCCCCAGCATTTT. Full variable domain (rest looked up from reference TRBV28 and TRBJ1-5): DVKVTQSSRYLVKRTGEKVFLECVQDMDHENMFWYRQDPGLGLRLIYFSYDVKMKEKGDIPEGYSVSREKKERFSLILESASTNQTSMYLCASTMTGRRDQPQHFGDGTRLSIL.